A few counts support the clone carrying this T cell receptor (beta chain). Its antigen is unknown. The data are from a study of cytomegalovirus exposure and HLA in healthy donors. It was with 60 Vbeta and 13 Jbeta primers that the PCR ran. In the study's own analysis: A later analysis tallied about 80 million unique TCR beta chains, around 9.9 million of them shared. Profiling relied on immunoSEQ multiplex PCR, and the TCRdb table lists in-frame clones only, not all of them. V, J and clone size derive from that table, while D and trimming were established from the DNA sequence. Of about 160,000 clones in the sample, around 82% were seen once. Study-wide findings and caveats: Some V segments (TRBV6-2 and TRBV6-3 among them) were excluded as indistinguishable.

Germline-derived CDR1 and CDR2 are MNHNS and SASEGT. This CDR3 comprises 14 residues. V lost 6 bases to trimming and J lost 9 bases; unmatched junction nucleotides: 6. The chain uses TRBV6-1 and TRBJ1-6, with TRBD1 identical over 9 bases. The receptor's source is a man younger than 40 in good health and CMV-seronegative. Material: PBMCs. The CDR3: CASSTGTGFSPLHF. DNA for the CDR3: TGTGCCAGCAGCACCGGGACAGGGTTTTCACCCCTCCACTTT.